Following are 29 T cell receptor beta chains from one sample sequenced in a study of control samples from healthy donors and cancer patients. Clones were sequenced by immunoSEQ multiplex PCR, and TCRdb holds only the in-frame ones, with some missing. The sample yields tens of thousands of clones, approximately 84% seen once. Sequenced: PBMCs. The receptor set was obtained from a man between 65 and 85 years old with lung cancer.

J is TRBJ1-4 and V is TRBV5-8; D ambiguous. V shed 0 bases and J shed 0 bases, with 9 bases lying between them. Per the germline V gene, CDR1 is SGHTS and CDR2 is YDEGEE. The CDR3 is 16 amino acids. As DNA, the CDR3 is TGTGCCAGCAGCTTGGTAGGCCAGTCAACTAATGAAAAACTGTTTTTT. It translates to CASSLVGQSTNEKLFF. Drawing the rest from reference TRBV5-8 and TRBJ1-4, the complete variable domain is EAGVTQSPTHLIKTRGQQATLRCSPISGHTSVYWYQQALGLGLQFLLWYDEGEERNRGNFPPRFSGRQFPNYSSELNVNALELEDSALYLCASSLVGQSTNEKLFFGSGTQLSVL.

The V gene is TRBV6-2 or TRBV6-3, the J gene TRBJ1-2, with D unresolved. The germline V gene has CDR1 MNHEY and CDR2 SVGEGT. V lost 6 bases, J lost 4 bases, and 6 bases lay in between. The CDR3 contains 11 residues. CDR3 coding DNA: TGTGCCAGCAGCCCGGCCTATGGCTACACCTTC. It encodes CASSPAYGYTF.

V is TRBV6-5 and J is TRBJ1-6; D is unclear. The CDR3 is 13 amino acids. V lost 1 base and J 8 bases, leaving 6 bases between the germline ends. Germline V gene lookup returns CDR1 MNHEY and CDR2 SVGAGI. The CDR3 reads CASSYWEDSPLHF. The CDR3 DNA sequence: TGTGCCAGCAGTTACTGGGAGGATTCACCCCTCCACTTT.

This chain joins TRBV5-1 and TRBJ2-5, with 14 nucleotides matching TRBD2. There are 18 residues in the CDR3. The V segment lost 4 bases and the J segment 5 bases; nucleotides outside the gene matches: 13. Germline assignment: CDR1 SGHRS and CDR2 YFSETQ. This chain's CDR3 is CASSPGLAGGSELETQYF. The DNA of the CDR3 is TGCGCCAGCAGCCCTGGACTAGCGGGGGGTTCCGAGCTTGAGACCCAGTACTTC.

The rearrangement uses TRBV10-2 and TRBJ2-2, with 8 bases that match TRBD1. The CDR3 extends over 15 amino acids. Germline CDR1 reads WSHSY; CDR2 reads SAAADI. Trimming cost V 8 bases and J 4 bases; bases outside gene matches: 9. The CDR3 spells CASGQTGERTGELFF. In nucleotides, the CDR3 is TGCGCCAGCGGGCAGACAGGGGAGCGCACCGGGGAGCTGTTTTTT.

The CDR3: CASIHRASSGYTF. The DNA for the CDR3 is TGTGCCAGCATCCACCGGGCCTCCTCTGGCTACACCTTC. This chain joins TRBV21-1 and TRBJ1-2. TRBV21-1 is termed a pseudogene. The CDR3 is 13 amino acids.

V gene TRBV3-1 (or the pseudogene TRBV3-2) combines with J gene TRBJ1-1, with 8 bases lining up with TRBD1. V lost 1 base and J lost 8; bases outside the gene matches: 3. Germline V gene data show CDR1 as LGHDT and CDR2 as YNNKEL (reference sequence). This CDR3 region has 13 residues. CDR3 in amino acids: CASSQGPGGEAFF. The CDR3 nucleotides read TGTGCCAGCAGCCAAGGTCCAGGGGGCGAAGCTTTCTTT.

The chain is built from TRBV28 and TRBJ2-7, with D perhaps matching TRBD1 or TRBD2 (6 bases each). Germline CDR1 reads MDHEN; CDR2 reads SYDVKM. The length of the CDR3 is 14 residues. The V and J ends lost 1 base and 4 bases respectively, with 11 bases between them. CDR3: CASSLFGGRYEQYF. Written as DNA, the CDR3 is TGTGCCAGCAGTTTATTTGGGGGGCGATACGAGCAGTACTTC.

The chain employs TRBV14 and TRBJ2-3, with D possibly TRBD1 on 5 matching bases. Trimming removed 2 bases at V and 2 bases at J, with 11 bases between. The CDR3 is made up of 15 amino acids. CDR1 and CDR2 (germline): SGHDN, FVKESK. DNA for the CDR3: TGTGCCAGCAGCCAATTCCAGGGCTTCACAGATACGCAGTATTTT. Translation gives CASSQFQGFTDTQYF.

CDR3 in amino acids: CASTRSIGYEQYF. The DNA of the CDR3 is TGTGCCAGCACCCGGTCGATTGGGTACGAGCAGTACTTC. The gene calls are TRBV12-3 or TRBV12-4 and TRBJ2-7; D not certain. The germline V and J ends were trimmed by 7 bases and 4 bases, with 14 bases remaining between them. The CDR3 covers 13 residues.

This clone has only a few counts. CDR3 DNA sequence: TGTGCCAGCAGTTGGGGGGGCACCACTGAAGCTTTCTTT. This translates into CASSWGGTTEAFF. The chain combines TRBV6-6 with TRBJ1-1; TRBD1 is a possible D gene (6 bases). From germline, CDR1 is MNHNY and CDR2 SVGAGI (reference sequence). V dropped 4 bases and J dropped 4 bases, with 10 bases sitting between them. The CDR3 totals 13 residues.

This chain joins TRBV19 and TRBJ2-7; 10 bases fit TRBD1. Germline-derived CDR1 and CDR2 are LNHDA and SQIVND (reference sequence). The length of the CDR3 is 15 residues. V shed 5 bases and J 2 bases; nucleotides not matched to a gene: 6. CDR3 DNA: TGTGCCAGTAGTCCTACGGGGACAGGGGCCTACGAGCAGTACTTC. As protein: CASSPTGTGAYEQYF.

The genes are TRBV2 and TRBJ1-6; 10 bases line up with TRBD1. CDR3 length: 15 amino acids. Germline values: CDR1 SNHLY, CDR2 FYNNEI. J lost 10 bases, V lost 9 bases, and 12 bases had no gene match. The DNA of the CDR3 is TGTGCCAGAGGGGGAGACAGGGGGCTCGGGTCACCCCTCCACTTT. Translating it yields CARGGDRGLGSPLHF. The entire variable domain, with the rest obtained from reference TRBV2 and TRBJ1-6, is as follows: EPEVTQTPSHQVTQMGQEVILRCVPISNHLYFYWYRQILGQKVEFLVSFYNNEISEKSEIFDDQFSVERPDGSNFTLKIRSTKLEDSAMYFCARGGDRGLGSPLHFGNGTRLTVT.

The chain has TRBV5-1 and TRBJ1-1, with D hard to call. CDR1 is SGHRS, CDR2 YFSETQ, per germline. This CDR3 has 15 residues. The V and J ends lost 4 bases and 2 bases respectively, with 15 bases between them. In nucleotides, the CDR3 is TGCGCCAGCAGCGCCCCTGGAGGTTTCAACACTGAAGCTTTCTTT. Its protein product is CASSAPGGFNTEAFF.

This clone was recorded a few times. The J gene is TRBJ2-5, the V gene TRBV19, with TRBD2 identical over 11 bases. V lost 6 bases to trimming and J lost 2 bases; unmatched junction nucleotides: 11. The germline V gene encodes CDR1 LNHDA and CDR2 SQIVND (reference sequence). CDR3 length: 17 amino acids. CDR3 residues: CASRALTSGGGQETQYF. CDR3 DNA: TGTGCCAGTAGGGCCCTTACTAGCGGGGGAGGTCAAGAGACCCAGTACTTC.

The rearrangement links TRBV24-1 to TRBJ2-7; 8 bases are shared with TRBD1. V was clipped by 1 base and J by 1 base; unmatched bases: 5. The CDR3 is 16 amino acids. Germline lookup yields CDR1 KGHDR and CDR2 SFDVKD. The CDR3 DNA is TGTGCCACCAGTGATTTTGGCGGGACAGGATCCTACGAGCAGTACTTC. This sequence encodes CATSDFGGTGSYEQYF.

The chain carries TRBV27 and TRBJ2-2; 9 nucleotides agree with TRBD2. V lost 1 base, J lost 6 bases, and 6 bases stayed unmatched. The germline gives CDR1 MNHEY, CDR2 SMNVEV (reference sequence). The CDR3 contains 16 residues. CDR3 coding DNA: TGTGCCAGCAGTTTATGGGCGGGGGGGCCGGCCGGGGAGCTGTTTTTT. Its protein product is CASSLWAGGPAGELFF.

The V call is TRBV7-9, the J call TRBJ1-6; D not certain. V was shortened by 5 bases and J by 3 bases, with 11 bases between the two germline ends. The CDR3 runs to 15 residues. CDR1 is SEHNR, CDR2 FQNEAQ, per germline (reference sequence). CDR3 residues: CASSPTADYNSPLHF. CDR3 sequence (DNA): TGTGCCAGCAGCCCTACGGCTGACTATAATTCACCCCTCCACTTT.

In its sample, this clone was seen once. This chain links TRBV7-3 with TRBJ2-2; TRBD2 agrees at 11 bases. The V segment lost 4 bases and the J segment 7 bases; nucleotides outside the gene matches: 5. Germline V gene lookup returns CDR1 SGHTA and CDR2 FQGTGA. The CDR3 has 15 residues. The CDR3 nucleotides are TGTGCCAGCAGCTCTCTAGCGGGGGGAAGCGGGGAGCTGTTTTTT. Its protein is CASSSLAGGSGELFF.

The V and J genes are TRBV13 and TRBJ1-1; D ambiguous. Looked up from germline, CDR1 is PRHDT and CDR2 is FYEKMQ (reference sequence). Trimming stripped 0 bases from V and 1 base from J, with 6 bases between. The CDR3 has 14 residues. CDR3 nucleotides: TGTGCCAGCAGCTTAGGGGCAGAGAACACTGAAGCTTTCTTT. Protein product: CASSLGAENTEAFF. The variable domain in full, with the rest retrieved from reference TRBV13 and TRBJ1-1, is AAGVIQSPRHLIKEKRETATLKCYPIPRHDTVYWYQQGPGQDPQFLISFYEKMQSDKGSIPDRFSAQQFSDYHSELNMSSLELGDSALYFCASSLGAENTEAFFGQGTRLTVV.

This chain uses TRBV30 with TRBJ2-2, with a tentative D call TRBD2 (6 bases). This CDR3 spans 12 amino acids. The ends were cut back, 4 bases at V and 6 bases at J, with 9 bases in the middle. Germline-derived CDR1 and CDR2 are GTSNPN and SVGIG (reference sequence). The CDR3 loop reads CAWTGGSGELFF. CDR3 in DNA: TGTGCCTGGACCGGAGGGTCCGGGGAGCTGTTTTTT. Looking up the rest from reference TRBV30 and TRBJ2-2 gives the full variable domain: SQTIHQWPATLVQPVGSPLSLECTVEGTSNPNLYWYRQAAGRGLQLLFYSVGIGQISSEVPQNLSASRPQDRQFILSSKKLLLSDSGFYLCAWTGGSGELFFGEGSRLTVL.

The table lists this clone with a few counts. The chain employs TRBV7-9 and TRBJ1-1; maybe TRBD1 (5 bases). Germline CDR1 reads SEHNR; CDR2 reads FQNEAQ (reference sequence). The CDR3 extends over 14 amino acids. Trimming pared 2 bases from V and 4 bases from J, leaving 11 bases between. The CDR3 is CASSLQGGVTEAFF. The CDR3 DNA follows: TGTGCCAGCAGCTTACAGGGTGGGGTCACTGAAGCTTTCTTT.

The J gene is TRBJ1-3, the V gene TRBV30; D uncertain. The V gene's germline CDR1 is GTSNPN and CDR2 SVGIG (reference sequence). V lost 0 bases and J 4 bases, leaving 10 bases between the germline ends. This CDR3 spans 14 amino acids. The CDR3 DNA is TGTGCCTGGAGTGTACGGAGTCACGGAAACACCATATATTTT. This gives the protein CAWSVRSHGNTIYF.

The CDR3: CATTQYSNQPQHF. For the CDR3, the DNA is TGTGCCACGACACAATATAGCAATCAGCCCCAGCATTTT. The chain employs TRBV10-3 and TRBJ1-5; D not certain. Deletions cut 10 bases from V and 0 bases from J, with 10 bases between. The CDR3 totals 13 residues. The germline V gene has CDR1 ENHRY and CDR2 SYGVKD.

This chain joins TRBV6-5 and TRBJ1-5; D is uncertain. The CDR3 spans 13 residues. The V gene's germline CDR1 is MNHEY and CDR2 SVGAGI. V was shortened by 7 bases and J by 2 bases, with 9 bases between the two germline ends. Written as DNA, the CDR3 is TGTGCCAGCAACCCGGGAGGCAATCAGCCCCAGCATTTT. Translating it yields CASNPGGNQPQHF.

The rearrangement uses TRBV29-1 and TRBJ1-1; tentatively, D is TRBD1 (5 bases). Germline V CDR1 and CDR2: SQVTM, ANQGSEA. The CDR3 sequence is 13 residues long. The ends were cut back, 4 bases at V and 1 base at J, with 10 bases in the middle. CDR3 region: CSVGSGRNTEAFF. For the CDR3, the DNA is TGCAGCGTTGGGTCAGGGAGGAACACTGAAGCTTTCTTT.

The chain recombines TRBV27 with TRBJ2-3; D not resolved. The germline CDR1 and CDR2 sequences are MNHEY and SMNVEV (reference sequence). The CDR3 runs to 13 residues. V was trimmed by 4 bases and J by 0 bases, leaving 5 bases between them. The DNA for the CDR3 is TGTGCCAGCAGTTCCTATAGCACAGATACGCAGTATTTT. Encoded protein: CASSSYSTDTQYF.

The V and J genes are TRBV7-9 and TRBJ2-2; D uncertain. The germline gives CDR1 SEHNR, CDR2 FQNEAQ (reference sequence). The CDR3 is made up of 15 amino acids. Trimming pared 8 bases from V and 5 bases from J, leaving 18 bases between. CDR3 residues: CASFPTSPRTGELFF. Here the CDR3 DNA reads TGTGCCAGCTTCCCAACTTCTCCCCGGACCGGGGAGCTGTTTTTT.

This clone was observed a single time. This rearrangement joins TRBV10-2 to TRBJ1-6; 9 positions agree with TRBD1. Germline V gene sequence: CDR1 WSHSY, CDR2 SAAADI. The CDR3 loop spans 14 amino acids. The V and J ends lost 6 bases and 9 bases, in that order; junction bases with no gene match: 6. The CDR3 nucleotides read TGCGCCAGCAGCGAGGGACAGGGAACTTCACCCCTCCACTTT. This sequence encodes CASSEGQGTSPLHF.